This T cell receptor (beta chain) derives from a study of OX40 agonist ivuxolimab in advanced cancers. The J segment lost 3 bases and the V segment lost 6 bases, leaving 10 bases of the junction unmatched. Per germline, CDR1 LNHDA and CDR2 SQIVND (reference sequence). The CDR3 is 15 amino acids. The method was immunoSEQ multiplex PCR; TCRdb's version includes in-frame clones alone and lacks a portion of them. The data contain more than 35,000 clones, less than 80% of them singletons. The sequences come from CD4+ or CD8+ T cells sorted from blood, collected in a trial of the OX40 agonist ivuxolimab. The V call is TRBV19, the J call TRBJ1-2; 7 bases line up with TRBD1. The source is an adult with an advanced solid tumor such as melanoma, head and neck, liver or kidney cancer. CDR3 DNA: TGTGCCAGTAGGCTCACAGGGGTAAGGGACTATGGCTACACCTTC. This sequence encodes CASRLTGVRDYGYTF. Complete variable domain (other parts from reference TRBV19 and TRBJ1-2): DGGITQSPKYLFRKEGQNVTLSCEQNLNHDAMYWYRQDPGQGLRLIYYSQIVNDFQKGDIAEGYSVSREKKESFPLTVTSAQKNPTAFYLCASRLTGVRDYGYTFGSGTRLTVV.